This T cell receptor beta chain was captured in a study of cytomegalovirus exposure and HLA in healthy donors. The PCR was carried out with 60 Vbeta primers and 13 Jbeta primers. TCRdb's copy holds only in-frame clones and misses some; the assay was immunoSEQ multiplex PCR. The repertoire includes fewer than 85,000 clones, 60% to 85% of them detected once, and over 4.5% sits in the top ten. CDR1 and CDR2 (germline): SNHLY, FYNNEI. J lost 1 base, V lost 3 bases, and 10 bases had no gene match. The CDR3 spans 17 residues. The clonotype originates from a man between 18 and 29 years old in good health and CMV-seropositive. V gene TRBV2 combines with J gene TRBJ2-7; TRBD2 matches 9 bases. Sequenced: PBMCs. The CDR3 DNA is TGTGCCAGCAGTGAGGTGATAGCGGGAGTAAGGTCCTACGAGCAGTACTTC. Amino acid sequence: CASSEVIAGVRSYEQYF.